The rows below give T cell receptor beta chains drawn from one sample of a study of OX40 agonist ivuxolimab in advanced cancers. This table comes from immunoSEQ multiplex PCR, and its TCRdb copy is limited to in-frame clones, with some not included. The table shows roughly 41,000 clones, with 70% to 85% occurring only once. Specimen: CD4+ or CD8+ T cells sorted from blood, collected in a trial of the OX40 agonist ivuxolimab. These receptors were obtained from an adult with an advanced solid tumor such as melanoma, head and neck, liver or kidney cancer. Both conserved end residues are part of each CDR3. Each record gives: V gene, clone size, J gene, D gene, CDR3 protein, CDR3 DNA. D genes are given only for firm matches. Only some rows state a clone size, as once, few, many or a class for expanded clones.

V: TRBV7-2; size: -; J: TRBJ1-2; D: -; CDR3: CASSLRGEYGYTF; DNA: TGTGCCAGCAGCTTAAGGGGAGAATATGGCTACACCTTC
V: TRBV5-1; size: -; J: TRBJ2-3; D: -; CDR3: CASSLGGTTDTQYF; DNA: TGCGCCAGCAGCTTGGGGGGAACCACAGATACGCAGTATTTT
V: TRBV19; size: -; J: TRBJ2-2; D: -; CDR3: CASSQLPNTGELFF; DNA: TGTGCCAGTAGCCAGTTACCGAACACCGGGGAGCTGTTTTTT
V: TRBV4-3; size: -; J: TRBJ2-7; D: -; CDR3: CASSQGGTGQYEQYF; DNA: TGCGCCAGCAGCCAAGGAGGGACCGGACAATACGAGCAGTACTTC
V: TRBV5-5; size: -; J: TRBJ2-5; D: -; CDR3: CASSLVLRLQETQYF; DNA: TGTGCCAGCAGCTTGGTGTTGCGGCTACAAGAGACCCAGTACTTC
V: TRBV7-9; size: -; J: TRBJ1-1; D: -; CDR3: CASSSEWGNTEAFF; DNA: TGTGCCAGCAGCTCCGAATGGGGGAACACTGAAGCTTTCTTT
V: TRBV7-9; size: -; J: TRBJ1-1; D: -; CDR3: CASSLGAGLRAFF; DNA: TGTGCCAGCAGCTTAGGGGCAGGGCTAAGGGCTTTCTTT
V: TRBV6-4; size: -; J: TRBJ2-3; D: -; CDR3: CASRGTGTTDTQYF; DNA: TGTGCCAGCAGGGGCACCGGGACCACAGATACGCAGTATTTT
V: TRBV10-3; size: -; J: TRBJ2-3; D: -; CDR3: CAISEGWGTDTQYF; DNA: TGTGCCATCAGTGAAGGGTGGGGGACAGATACGCAGTATTTT
V: TRBV18; size: -; J: TRBJ2-7; D: -; CDR3: CASSQSGTLGTYEQYF; DNA: TGTGCCAGCTCGCAATCGGGGACCCTAGGAACCTACGAGCAGTACTTC
V: TRBV4-3; size: -; J: TRBJ2-3; D: TRBD2; CDR3: CASSQDRLAGGTDTQYF; DNA: TGCGCCAGCAGCCAAGATAGGCTAGCGGGGGGTACAGATACGCAGTATTTT
V: TRBV2; size: -; J: TRBJ2-1; D: -; CDR3: CASSARGGAFYNEQFF; DNA: TGTGCCAGCAGTGCTCGTGGAGGGGCGTTCTACAATGAGCAGTTCTTC
V: TRBV19; size: -; J: TRBJ2-2; D: TRBD1; CDR3: CASSIGQGESGELFF; DNA: TGTGCCAGTAGTATAGGACAGGGGGAATCCGGGGAGCTGTTTTTT
V: TRBV11-2; size: -; J: TRBJ2-2; D: -; CDR3: CASSSRWGGELFF; DNA: TGTGCCAGCAGCTCGAGATGGGGAGGGGAGCTGTTTTTT
V: TRBV1; size: -; J: TRBJ2-3; D: -; CDR3: CTSSQVLRRGTDTQYF; DNA: TGCACCAGCAGCCAAGTTTTGCGGAGGGGTACAGATACGCAGTATTTT
V: TRBV15; size: few; J: TRBJ2-3; D: TRBD2; CDR3: CATSRDLAGGPDTQYF; DNA: TGTGCCACCAGCAGAGATCTAGCGGGGGGGCCAGATACGCAGTATTTT
V: TRBV7-9; size: -; J: TRBJ2-2; D: -; CDR3: CASSARGALGAGELFF; DNA: TGTGCCAGCAGCGCCCGGGGGGCCCTAGGCGCCGGGGAGCTGTTTTTT
V: TRBV4-1; size: once; J: TRBJ1-5; D: -; CDR3: CASSLGTAWGQPQHF; DNA: TGCGCCAGCAGCCTGGGGACCGCTTGGGGACAGCCCCAGCATTTT
V: TRBV4-2; size: few; J: TRBJ1-1; D: -; CDR3: CASSQSRGRAFF; DNA: TGTGCCAGCAGCCAAAGCAGAGGTAGAGCTTTCTTT
V: TRBV29-1; size: -; J: TRBJ1-1; D: -; CDR3: CSSRDTINEAFF; DNA: TGCAGCTCCCGGGACACGATAAATGAGGCTTTCTTT
V: TRBV6-5; size: -; J: TRBJ1-1; D: TRBD1; CDR3: CASSYRTGAEAFF; DNA: TGTGCCAGCAGTTATAGGACAGGGGCTGAAGCTTTCTTT
V: TRBV27; size: -; J: TRBJ1-1; D: -; CDR3: CASSLSSIFGPGNTEAFF; DNA: TGTGCCAGCAGTTTATCAAGTATTTTTGGACCGGGGAACACTGAAGCTTTCTTT
V: TRBV27; size: -; J: TRBJ2-1; D: -; CDR3: CASRSDAGSYNEQFF; DNA: TGTGCCAGCAGATCGGACGCCGGCTCCTACAATGAGCAGTTCTTC
V: TRBV4-1; size: -; J: TRBJ1-2; D: TRBD1; CDR3: CASSQIQGGPRGYTF; DNA: TGCGCCAGCAGCCAGATACAGGGGGGTCCTCGTGGCTACACCTTC
V: TRBV28; size: -; J: TRBJ1-2; D: -; CDR3: CASSLRSTGNYGYTF; DNA: TGTGCCAGCAGTTTGAGGTCAACGGGAAACTATGGCTACACCTTC
V: TRBV5-1; size: -; J: TRBJ2-7; D: -; CDR3: CASSLGRGSYEQYF; DNA: TGCGCCAGCAGCTTGGGACGGGGATCCTACGAGCAGTACTTC
V: TRBV7-2; size: -; J: TRBJ1-3; D: -; CDR3: CASISRKAGNTIYF; DNA: TGTGCCAGCATCAGCCGAAAGGCTGGAAACACCATATATTTT
V: TRBV21-1; size: -; J: TRBJ1-3; D: -; CDR3: CASSKTGQGEENTIYF; DNA: TGTGCCAGCAGCAAAACAGGACAGGGGGAGGAAAACACCATATATTTT
V: TRBV30; size: -; J: TRBJ1-5; D: -; CDR3: CAWGEGGRQPQHF; DNA: TGTGCCTGGGGAGAGGGGGGCAGGCAGCCCCAGCATTTT
V: TRBV10-3; size: -; J: TRBJ1-4; D: TRBD1; CDR3: CAISGRDRGHEKLFF; DNA: TGTGCCATCAGTGGCCGGGACAGGGGACATGAAAAACTGTTTTTT
V: TRBV4-2; size: -; J: TRBJ1-1; D: -; CDR3: CASSHAGTSNTEAFF; DNA: TGTGCCAGCAGCCACGCCGGGACATCGAACACTGAAGCTTTCTTT
V: TRBV2; size: -; J: TRBJ1-2; D: TRBD1; CDR3: CASSRDSYGYTF; DNA: TGTGCCAGCAGTCGGGACAGTTATGGCTACACCTTC
V: TRBV7-8; size: -; J: TRBJ1-5; D: TRBD1; CDR3: CASSLGDRDNQPQHF; DNA: TGTGCCAGCAGCTTGGGTGACAGGGACAATCAGCCCCAGCATTTT
V: TRBV6-1; size: -; J: TRBJ1-4; D: -; CDR3: CASMQGSAEKLFF; DNA: TGTGCCAGCATGCAGGGAAGCGCTGAAAAACTGTTTTTT